This T cell receptor beta chain derives from a study of T-cell memory formation after mild COVID-19. This clonotype was found a few times. CDR1 is SEHNR and CDR2 is FQNEAQ in the germline V gene (reference sequence). Trimming shortened V by 5 bases and J by 8 bases, and 16 bases separated the two germline ends. The CDR3 is 13 amino acids. Each CDR3 protein is one row after TCRdb ran MiXCR on the 5' RACE reads. Among roughly 170,000 distinct CDR3 sequences listed, over 20% were seen once. This receptor was taken from an adult woman who had mild COVID-19 (a few samples of this study predate the infection). Cell type and time point are not known. Sequencing was done on a sample of PBMCs or a T cell subset sorted from them (not recorded which). The rearrangement links TRBV7-9 to TRBJ2-7, with D possibly being TRBD1 (5 bases). The CDR3 DNA reads as TGTGCCAGCAGCGATATTGACAGACAGCAGCAGTACTTC. It is translated as CASSDIDRQQQYF.